Below, 17 T cell receptor beta chains from the same sample are listed, as sequenced in a study of cytomegalovirus exposure and HLA in healthy donors. The PCR made use of 60 Vbeta and 13 Jbeta primers. Here immunoSEQ multiplex PCR was the method, and the copy in TCRdb shows in-frame clones only, minus some. The table records about 160,000 clones, 70% to 80% of them present only once. Source material: PBMCs. These receptors were collected from a man aged 25-45 years in good health and CMV-seronegative.

Only a few counts were recorded for this clone. Other DNA sequences in the sample encode the same CDR3. The genes are TRBV10-1 and TRBJ1-6; D is unclear. V shed 3 bases and J shed 3 bases, with 6 bases lying between them. Looked up from germline, CDR1 is WNHNN and CDR2 is SYGVQD (reference sequence). The CDR3 totals 14 residues. CDR3 sequence (DNA): TGCGCCAGCAGTGAACGGGTCTATAATTCACCCCTCCACTTT. This translates into CASSERVYNSPLHF.

The CDR3 DNA is TGTGCCAGCAGCTTATTAGCGGGCCGGTCACCCCTCCACTTT. Amino acid sequence: CASSLLAGRSPLHF. The chain is built from TRBV7-2 and TRBJ1-6; D is ambiguous. V was cut by 2 bases and J by 10 bases, with 12 bases left in between. The CDR3 consists of 14 residues. Germline V gene data show CDR1 as SGHTA and CDR2 as FQGNSA.

The J gene is TRBJ2-3, the V gene TRBV13, with a possible D match to TRBD2 (6 bases). V lost 0 bases to trimming and J lost 1 base, with 11 bases between them. The CDR3 runs to 16 residues. CDR1 is PRHDT, CDR2 FYEKMQ, per germline (reference sequence). CDR3 loop: CASSLGLGEGTDTQYF. CDR3 sequence (DNA): TGTGCCAGCAGCTTAGGATTGGGGGAGGGCACAGATACGCAGTATTTT.

The rearrangement uses TRBV5-6 and TRBJ2-7, with a weak D call TRBD2 (6 bases). CDR1 is SGHDT and CDR2 is YYEEEE in the germline V gene. CDR3 size: 14 residues. The V and J ends lost 3 bases and 2 bases respectively, with 12 bases between them. The CDR3 region is CASSSGTPTYEQYF. The CDR3 DNA is TGTGCCAGCAGCTCTGGGACTCCCACCTACGAGCAGTACTTC.

The chain carries TRBV19 and TRBJ1-1, with TRBD1 matching over 7 bases. CDR1 and CDR2 (germline): LNHDA, SQIVND (reference sequence). The trim removed 6 bases at V and 1 base at J, leaving 5 bases unmatched. The CDR3 extends over 14 amino acids. The CDR3 bases are TGTGCCAGTAGGCCACAGGGGACGAACACTGAAGCTTTCTTT. Its translation: CASRPQGTNTEAFF.

The V and J genes are TRBV28 and TRBJ2-7; TRBD1 is a possible D gene (5 bases). This CDR3 has 13 amino acids. Trimming removed 3 bases from V and 3 bases from J, with 9 bases in between. Germline V CDR1 and CDR2: MDHEN, SYDVKM. Here the CDR3 reads CASSFQGGYEQYF. The DNA for the CDR3 is TGTGCCAGCAGTTTCCAGGGTGGCTACGAGCAGTACTTC.

The V and J genes are TRBV18 and TRBJ1-1; D unclear. Trimming removed 0 bases from V and 1 base from J, with 9 bases in between. CDR1 KGHSH and CDR2 LQKENI come from the germline V gene. The CDR3 runs 15 residues. In DNA form, the CDR3 reads TGTGCCAGCTCACCACCCCGCGATAAGAACACTGAAGCTTTCTTT. Amino acids: CASSPPRDKNTEAFF.

CDR3: CASSNPGGSNEQFF. Written as DNA, the CDR3 is TGTGCCAGTAGTAACCCGGGGGGAAGCAATGAGCAGTTCTTC. The chain is built from TRBV19 and TRBJ2-1; TRBD2 agrees at 7 bases. From germline, CDR1 is LNHDA and CDR2 SQIVND (reference sequence). The CDR3 extends over 14 amino acids. V dropped 4 bases and J dropped 6; count of bases not matched to a gene: 6.

The chain employs TRBV2 and TRBJ2-5, with 8 positions matching TRBD2. This CDR3 is 13 amino acids long. The V gene's germline CDR1 is SNHLY and CDR2 FYNNEI. V lost 3 bases, J lost 5 bases, and 2 bases stayed unmatched. The CDR3 sequence is CASSDGGAETQYF. The CDR3, as DNA: TGTGCCAGCAGTGACGGGGGGGCTGAGACCCAGTACTTC.

The J gene is TRBJ2-7, the V gene TRBV19, with a tentative D call TRBD2 (5 bases). Germline assignment: CDR1 LNHDA and CDR2 SQIVND (reference sequence). CDR3 length equals 14 residues. V was shortened by 7 bases and J by 2 bases, with 15 bases between the two germline ends. The CDR3 here is CASKFGGETYEQYF. CDR3 sequence (DNA): TGTGCCAGTAAATTTGGTGGGGAGACCTACGAGCAGTACTTC.

This sequence joins TRBV5-1 and TRBJ2-7, with a tentative D call TRBD2 (6 bases). Germline V CDR1 and CDR2: SGHRS, YFSETQ. The CDR3 has 14 amino acids. V lost 5 bases and J lost 7, with 19 bases in between. The CDR3 coding sequence is TGCGCCAGCAGAGGACTACCGAGTATCCAAGAGCAGTACTTC. Translation gives CASRGLPSIQEQYF.

V usage is TRBV10-3 and J usage is TRBJ1-3; possibly TRBD1 for D (5 bases). Trimming cost V 0 bases and J 2 bases, with 8 bases left between them. CDR1 is ENHRY and CDR2 is SYGVKD in the germline V gene. The CDR3 has 15 amino acids. The CDR3 protein is CAISESPGPGNTIYF. In DNA, the CDR3 is TGTGCCATCAGTGAGTCCCCAGGGCCTGGAAACACCATATATTTT.

The rearrangement joins TRBV5-1 to TRBJ2-3; TRBD2 matches at 12 bases. Germline V lookup: CDR1 SGHRS, CDR2 YFSETQ. With 4 bases clipped from V and 3 bases from J, the junction kept 6 bases outside the gene matches. This CDR3 contains 16 residues. This CDR3 is CASSQNLAGGTDTQYF. CDR3 nucleotide sequence: TGCGCCAGCAGCCAGAACCTAGCGGGGGGGACAGATACGCAGTATTTT.

The chain combines TRBV10-2 with TRBJ2-7; 8 bases line up with TRBD1. Germline loops: CDR1 WSHSY, CDR2 SAAADI. The CDR3 length is 13 residues. V dropped 7 bases and J dropped 3; count of bases not matched to a gene: 5. The CDR3 coding sequence is TGCGCCAGCAAAATCACAGGGGGCTACGAGCAGTACTTC. This translates into CASKITGGYEQYF.

V usage is TRBV20-1 and J usage is TRBJ1-1; a weak D match, TRBD1 (6 bases). V lost 2 bases and J lost 8, with 9 bases in between. Looked up from germline, CDR1 is DFQATT and CDR2 is SNEGSKA (reference sequence). The length of the CDR3 is 11 residues. CDR3: CSARPGEEAFF. CDR3 nucleotides: TGCAGTGCTAGACCAGGGGAAGAAGCTTTCTTT.

The chain combines TRBV27 with TRBJ2-7, with 8 nucleotides matching TRBD1. This CDR3 is 15 amino acids long. Germline V lookup: CDR1 MNHEY, CDR2 SMNVEV (reference sequence). Germline trimming cut 2 bases from V and 2 bases from J; bases unmatched to any gene: 5. Here the CDR3 reads CASSLPQGATYEQYF. DNA of the CDR3: TGTGCCAGCAGTTTACCCCAGGGGGCTACCTACGAGCAGTACTTC.

The chain joins TRBV19 to TRBJ1-2; D uncertain. CDR1 and CDR2 (germline): LNHDA, SQIVND (reference sequence). V lost 9 bases, J lost 5 bases, and 31 bases lay in between. The CDR3 is made up of 18 amino acids. The CDR3 region is CARRPTAAAREDHYGYTF. CDR3 nucleotide sequence: TGTGCCAGGCGACCCACAGCGGCTGCTCGGGAAGATCATTATGGCTACACCTTC.